Reported below is one TCR beta chain. Its antigen is unknown. The data derive from a study of T cells in Graves' hyperthyroidism and ophthalmopathy. Study-wide points: In blood, most of the thyroid clonotypes expanded above 0.001 were also present.

The CDR3 extends over 13 amino acids. V gave up 2 bases and J gave up 0 bases, with 8 bases separating them. Germline CDR1 is SQVTM and CDR2 is ANQGSEA. What was amplified from RNA transcripts were TCR beta CDR3 regions. A set of HTBI primers served as the primers for a first-round RT-PCR of the TCR CDR3. Via MiXCR, TCRdb re-called the multiplex PCR reads, giving one row per CDR3 protein. The sample yields under 400,000 distinct CDR3 sequences, approximately 25% seen once. This sequence originates from a man between 50 and 59 years old with Graves' hyperthyroidism. The chain couples TRBV29-1 to TRBJ2-7; no clear D. Sequenced input: blood. CDR3 protein: CSVESPYSYEQYF. The CDR3 DNA sequence: TGCAGCGTTGAATCTCCCTACTCCTACGAGCAGTACTTC.